The 21 T cell receptor beta chains presented below share a single source sample, sequenced in a study of OX40 agonist ivuxolimab in advanced cancers. The method was immunoSEQ multiplex PCR; TCRdb's version includes in-frame clones alone and lacks a portion of them. The sample includes some 99,000 clones, 94% of them seen just once. Sequenced here: CD4+ or CD8+ T cells sorted from blood, sampled in a trial of the OX40 agonist ivuxolimab. These receptors all stem from an adult with an advanced solid tumor such as melanoma, head and neck, liver or kidney cancer.

The chain uses TRBV6-6 and TRBJ1-3, with TRBD1 matching 9 bases. The CDR3 sequence is 15 residues long. V shed 4 bases and J 5 bases; nucleotides not matched to a gene: 6. Germline V gene data show CDR1 as MNHNY and CDR2 as SVGAGI (reference sequence). CDR3 loop: CASSLNRGQRNTIYF. The CDR3 region has the DNA TGTGCCAGCAGTTTGAACAGGGGGCAGAGAAACACCATATATTTT.

J is TRBJ2-1 and V is TRBV7-6, with 8 bases matching TRBD2. The V segment lost 6 bases and the J segment 3 bases; nucleotides outside the gene matches: 4. CDR1 SGHVS and CDR2 FNYEAQ come from the germline V gene. The CDR3 is 14 residues long. CDR3: CASRPGLVYNEQFF. CDR3 bases: TGTGCCAGCAGACCGGGACTAGTCTACAATGAGCAGTTCTTC. The full variable domain, its missing parts supplied by reference TRBV7-6 and TRBJ2-1, is GAGVSQSPRYKVTKRGQDVALRCDPISGHVSLYWYRQALGQGPEFLTYFNYEAQQDKSGLPNDRFSAERPEGSISTLTIQRTEQRDSAMYRCASRPGLVYNEQFFGPGTRLTVL.

J is TRBJ1-2 and V is TRBV19; possibly TRBD1 for D (6 bases). V was cut by 5 bases and J by 3 bases, with 10 bases left in between. The CDR3 loop spans 13 amino acids. In germline, CDR1 is LNHDA, CDR2 SQIVND (reference sequence). CDR3 residues: CASSPDSHYGYTF. The CDR3 bases are TGTGCCAGTAGTCCGGACAGCCACTATGGCTACACCTTC.

The V call is TRBV19, the J call TRBJ1-2, with 9 bases identical to TRBD1. The CDR3 is 14 residues long. CDR1 LNHDA and CDR2 SQIVND come from the germline V gene (reference sequence). The J segment lost 5 bases and the V segment lost 6 bases, leaving 7 bases of the junction unmatched. The CDR3 nucleotides read TGTGCCAGTAGCAGTACAGGGGGCTGGTATGGCTACACCTTC. It yields the protein CASSSTGGWYGYTF. The variable domain in full, with the rest retrieved from reference TRBV19 and TRBJ1-2, is DGGITQSPKYLFRKEGQNVTLSCEQNLNHDAMYWYRQDPGQGLRLIYYSQIVNDFQKGDIAEGYSVSREKKESFPLTVTSAQKNPTAFYLCASSSTGGWYGYTFGSGTRLTVV.

V and J are TRBV4-1 and TRBJ1-4, with TRBD1 matching over 9 bases. Germline CDR1 and CDR2: MGHRA and YSYEKL. The CDR3 length is 16 residues. J gave up 0 bases and V 4 bases, and 3 bases lay outside the gene matches. The CDR3: CASSRGTGPTNEKLFF. DNA for the CDR3: TGCGCCAGCAGCCGAGGGACAGGGCCAACTAATGAAAAACTGTTTTTT.

The rearrangement joins TRBV7-2 to TRBJ2-2; 10 bases are a match to TRBD1. The CDR3 loop spans 17 amino acids. Looked up from germline, CDR1 is SGHTA and CDR2 is FQGNSA. The J segment lost 1 base and the V segment lost 3 bases, leaving 5 bases of the junction unmatched. The CDR3 DNA follows: TGTGCCAGCAGCTTCATTCGGACAGGGGGGAACACCGGGGAGCTGTTTTTT. It codes for CASSFIRTGGNTGELFF.

The chain carries TRBV11-2 and TRBJ2-7; TRBD1 might be the D (5 bases). The CDR3 runs 15 residues. Germline CDR1 and CDR2: SGHAT and FQNNGV. Trimming removed 1 base from V and 7 bases from J, with 17 bases in between. The CDR3 loop reads CASSLGQLFRDEQYF. Written as DNA, the CDR3 is TGTGCCAGCAGCTTAGGACAATTATTCAGGGATGAGCAGTACTTC. Drawing the rest from reference TRBV11-2 and TRBJ2-7, the complete variable domain is EAGVAQSPRYKIIEKRQSVAFWCNPISGHATLYWYQQILGQGPKLLIQFQNNGVVDDSQLPKDRFSAERLKGVDSTLKIQPAKLEDSAVYLCASSLGQLFRDEQYFGPGTRLTVT.

The rearrangement uses TRBV29-1 and TRBJ1-1; D gene unclear. V was pared by 7 bases and J by 1 base, with 16 bases between. The CDR3 loop spans 14 amino acids. CDR1 is SQVTM and CDR2 is ANQGSEA in the germline V gene. For the CDR3, the DNA is TGCAGCGGCATACCCCGGCGAACGAACACTGAAGCTTTCTTT. It codes for CSGIPRRTNTEAFF.

A single count supports this clone. The V call is TRBV5-1, the J call TRBJ2-3; D is undetermined. Trimming cost V 0 bases and J 2 bases, with 10 bases left between them. The germline V gene has CDR1 SGHRS and CDR2 YFSETQ. This CDR3 is built from 15 residues. In nucleotides, the CDR3 is TGCGCCAGCAGCTTGGATACCCCGCACACAGATACGCAGTATTTT. Its protein is CASSLDTPHTDTQYF.

In the case of this clone: Additional DNA sequences in this sample encode the identical CDR3. The genes are TRBV4-2 and TRBJ1-4; D is ambiguous. Per germline, CDR1 LGHNA and CDR2 YNFKEQ. The CDR3 spans 18 residues. The V and J ends lost 1 base and 4 bases respectively, with 19 bases between them. DNA for the CDR3: TGTGCCAGCAGCCAAGGTACGGGGATTGAGGCTGGTAATGAAAAACTGTTTTTT. It is translated as CASSQGTGIEAGNEKLFF.

V is TRBV7-8 and J is TRBJ1-2, with 7 bases matching TRBD1. CDR3 size: 13 residues. J lost 6 bases, V lost 5 bases, and 6 bases had no gene match. The V gene's germline CDR1 is SGHVS and CDR2 FQNEAQ. The CDR3 reads CASSIQGYHGYTF. CDR3 nucleotides: TGTGCCAGCAGCATACAGGGGTATCATGGCTACACCTTC.

CDR3 amino acids: CASSPGGLKTDTQYF. CDR3 nucleotide sequence: TGCGCCAGCTCGCCCGGCGGACTCAAAACAGATACGCAGTATTTT. This chain links TRBV4-1 with TRBJ2-3; D perhaps matches TRBD2 (5 bases). V dropped 8 bases and J dropped 3 bases, with 18 bases sitting between them. The CDR3 length is 15 residues. Germline V lookup: CDR1 MGHRA, CDR2 YSYEKL.

The chain employs TRBV7-9 and TRBJ2-1; 10 bases agree with TRBD2. V lost 5 bases to trimming and J lost 10 bases; unmatched junction nucleotides: 5. Germline CDR1 and CDR2: SEHNR and FQNEAQ (reference sequence). CDR3 length equals 13 residues. CDR3 loop: CASSELAGDEQFF. CDR3 coding DNA: TGTGCCAGCAGCGAGCTAGCGGGGGACGAGCAGTTCTTC.

This rearrangement joins TRBV28 to TRBJ1-4, with D possibly TRBD1 on 5 matching bases. V lost 2 bases and J 7 bases, leaving 14 bases between the germline ends. Germline V gene lookup returns CDR1 MDHEN and CDR2 SYDVKM. The CDR3 consists of 15 residues. This chain's CDR3 is CASSLEGHRGEKLFF. In DNA, the CDR3 is TGTGCCAGCAGTTTAGAAGGACACCGAGGTGAAAAACTGTTTTTT.

This chain connects TRBV19 to TRBJ1-1, with unresolved D. Germline V lookup: CDR1 LNHDA, CDR2 SQIVND (reference sequence). The V end lost 5 bases, the J end lost 1 base, and 8 bases lay between the germline ends. The CDR3 runs to 13 residues. The CDR3 is CASSVLGNTEAFF. In nucleotides, the CDR3 is TGTGCCAGTAGTGTGTTGGGGAACACTGAAGCTTTCTTT.

The chain links TRBV7-2 to TRBJ2-3, with D possibly called TRBD1 or TRBD2 (6 bases each). Trimming took off 2 bases at V and 2 bases at J, with 14 bases between the two ends. Looked up from germline, CDR1 is SGHTA and CDR2 is FQGNSA. CDR3 length: 16 amino acids. The CDR3 DNA is TGTGCCAGCAGCTTAAGGGGTCGGGGGCCCACAGATACGCAGTATTTT. This sequence encodes CASSLRGRGPTDTQYF.

The chain uses TRBV6-1 and TRBJ1-2; D remains ambiguous. Germline assignment: CDR1 MNHNS and CDR2 SASEGT. The CDR3 extends over 15 amino acids. The V end lost 10 bases, the J end lost 4 bases, and 22 bases lay between the germline ends. The CDR3 region has the DNA TGTGCCACCAATGTAGACCCGGGTATGAGCTATGGCTACACCTTC. Its protein product is CATNVDPGMSYGYTF.

The rearrangement joins TRBV9 to TRBJ2-2; D ambiguous. Germline V gene lookup returns CDR1 SGDLS and CDR2 YYNGEE. The V end was cut by 2 bases, the J end by 0 bases, with 11 bases between. CDR3 length: 16 amino acids. The CDR3 here is CASSVLRVANTGELFF. The CDR3 DNA reads as TGTGCCAGCAGCGTTCTTAGAGTGGCGAACACCGGGGAGCTGTTTTTT.

The chain uses TRBV11-3 and TRBJ2-1; no firm D call. Trimming pared 5 bases from V and 8 bases from J, leaving 13 bases between. Germline V CDR1 and CDR2: SGHNT, YENEEA. The CDR3 covers 13 residues. In DNA, the CDR3 is TGTGCCAGCAGCCCAATAAGGGAAGATGAGCAGTTCTTC. It translates to CASSPIREDEQFF.

V is TRBV7-8 and J is TRBJ1-5; D perhaps matches TRBD1 (6 bases). Germline lookup yields CDR1 SGHVS and CDR2 FQNEAQ. Trimming pared 3 bases from V and 2 bases from J, leaving 14 bases between. This CDR3 spans 16 amino acids. The CDR3 loop is CASSFQTGTRNQPQHF. The CDR3, as DNA: TGTGCCAGCAGCTTCCAAACAGGGACCCGCAATCAGCCCCAGCATTTT.

The chain recombines TRBV27 with TRBJ2-2, with a tentative D call TRBD2 (5 bases). Germline loops: CDR1 MNHEY, CDR2 SMNVEV (reference sequence). The CDR3 is made up of 15 amino acids. V lost 6 bases, J lost 2 bases, and 13 bases lay in between. CDR3 region: CASSRERVNTGELFF. The CDR3 nucleotides read TGTGCCAGCAGCCGAGAGAGGGTAAACACCGGGGAGCTGTTTTTT.